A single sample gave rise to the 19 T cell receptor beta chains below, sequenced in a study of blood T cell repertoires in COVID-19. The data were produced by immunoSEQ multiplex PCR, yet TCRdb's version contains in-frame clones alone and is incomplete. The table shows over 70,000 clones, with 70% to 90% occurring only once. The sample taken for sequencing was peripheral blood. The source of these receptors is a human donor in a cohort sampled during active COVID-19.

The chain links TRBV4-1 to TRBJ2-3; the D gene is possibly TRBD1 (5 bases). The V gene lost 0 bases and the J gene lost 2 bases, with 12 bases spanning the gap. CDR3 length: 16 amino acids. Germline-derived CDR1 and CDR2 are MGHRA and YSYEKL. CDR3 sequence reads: CASSQELQGTTDTQYF. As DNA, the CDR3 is TGCGCCAGCAGCCAAGAATTGCAGGGAACCACAGATACGCAGTATTTT.

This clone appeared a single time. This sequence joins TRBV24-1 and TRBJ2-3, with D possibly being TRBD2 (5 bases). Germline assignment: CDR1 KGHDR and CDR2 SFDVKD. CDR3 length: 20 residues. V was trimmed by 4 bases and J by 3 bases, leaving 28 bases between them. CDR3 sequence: CATSDYDPGAPDFRTDTQYF. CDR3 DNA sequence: TGTGCCACCAGTGACTATGATCCCGGTGCCCCGGACTTCAGGACAGATACGCAGTATTTT.

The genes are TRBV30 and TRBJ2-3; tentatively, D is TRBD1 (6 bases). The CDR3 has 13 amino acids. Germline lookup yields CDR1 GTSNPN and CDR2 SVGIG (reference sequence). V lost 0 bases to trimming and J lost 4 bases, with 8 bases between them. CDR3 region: CAWSVKGADTQYF. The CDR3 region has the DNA TGTGCCTGGAGTGTAAAGGGGGCAGATACGCAGTATTTT.

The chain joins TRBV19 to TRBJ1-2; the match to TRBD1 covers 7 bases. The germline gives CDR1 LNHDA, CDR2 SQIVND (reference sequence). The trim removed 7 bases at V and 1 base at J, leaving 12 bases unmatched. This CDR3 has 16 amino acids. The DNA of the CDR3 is TGTGCCAGTACCGATAGAGGGGACAGTTTTAACTATGGCTACACCTTC. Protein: CASTDRGDSFNYGYTF.

CDR3 nucleotides: TGCGCCAGCAGCCAAGTATGGGGGCAGGGCCAAGAGACCCAGTACTTC. It specifies CASSQVWGQGQETQYF. V usage is TRBV4-1 and J usage is TRBJ2-5; TRBD1 might be the D (6 bases). Per germline, CDR1 MGHRA and CDR2 YSYEKL. CDR3 length: 16 residues. V lost 1 base and J lost 1, with 13 bases in between.

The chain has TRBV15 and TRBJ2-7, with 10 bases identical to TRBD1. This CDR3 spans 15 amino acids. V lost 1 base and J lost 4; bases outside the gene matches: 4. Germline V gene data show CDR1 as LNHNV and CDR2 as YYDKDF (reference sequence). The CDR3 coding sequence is TGTGCCACCAGCAGAGCGGGACAGGGGCAATACGAGCAGTACTTC. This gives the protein CATSRAGQGQYEQYF.

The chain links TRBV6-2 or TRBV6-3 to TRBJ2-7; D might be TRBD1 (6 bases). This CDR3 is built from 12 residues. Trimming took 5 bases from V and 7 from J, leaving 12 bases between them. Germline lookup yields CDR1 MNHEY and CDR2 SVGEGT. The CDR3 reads CASSPRGGEQYF. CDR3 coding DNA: TGTGCCAGCAGTCCCAGGGGCGGTGAGCAGTACTTC.

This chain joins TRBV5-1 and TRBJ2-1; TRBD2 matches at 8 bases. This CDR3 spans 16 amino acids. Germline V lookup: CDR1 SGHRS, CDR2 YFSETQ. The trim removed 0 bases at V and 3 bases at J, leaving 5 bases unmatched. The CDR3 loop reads CASSLGRAGGYNEQFF. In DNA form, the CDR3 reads TGCGCCAGCAGCTTGGGTCGGGCGGGAGGCTACAATGAGCAGTTCTTC.

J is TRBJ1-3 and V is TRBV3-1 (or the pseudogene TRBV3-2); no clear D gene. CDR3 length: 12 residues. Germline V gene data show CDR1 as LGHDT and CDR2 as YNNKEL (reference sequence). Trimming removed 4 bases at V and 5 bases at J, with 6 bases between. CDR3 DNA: TGTGCCAGCAGCCTCTTTCGAAACACCATATATTTT. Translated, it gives CASSLFRNTIYF.

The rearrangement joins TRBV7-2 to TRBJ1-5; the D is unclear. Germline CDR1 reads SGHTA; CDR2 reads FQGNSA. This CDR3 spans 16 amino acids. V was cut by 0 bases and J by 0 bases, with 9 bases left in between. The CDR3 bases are TGTGCCAGCAGCTTAGCGCGGGCAGATAGCAATCAGCCCCAGCATTTT. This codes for CASSLARADSNQPQHF.

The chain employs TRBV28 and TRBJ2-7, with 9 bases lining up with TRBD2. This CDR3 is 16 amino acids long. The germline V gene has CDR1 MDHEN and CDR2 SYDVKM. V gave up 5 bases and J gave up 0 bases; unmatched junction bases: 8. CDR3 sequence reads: CASSQAGGGFSYEQYF. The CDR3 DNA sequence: TGTGCCAGCAGTCAAGCGGGAGGCGGGTTCTCCTACGAGCAGTACTTC. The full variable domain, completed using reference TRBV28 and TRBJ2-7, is DVKVTQSSRYLVKRTGEKVFLECVQDMDHENMFWYRQDPGLGLRLIYFSYDVKMKEKGDIPEGYSVSREKKERFSLILESASTNQTSMYLCASSQAGGGFSYEQYFGPGTRLTVT.

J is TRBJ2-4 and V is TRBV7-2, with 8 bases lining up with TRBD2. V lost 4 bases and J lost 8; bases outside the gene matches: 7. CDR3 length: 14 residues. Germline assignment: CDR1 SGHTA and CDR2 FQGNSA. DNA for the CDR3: TGTGCCAGCAGCTCCCGGGGGGGGCAACACATTCAGTACTTC. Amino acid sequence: CASSSRGGQHIQYF.

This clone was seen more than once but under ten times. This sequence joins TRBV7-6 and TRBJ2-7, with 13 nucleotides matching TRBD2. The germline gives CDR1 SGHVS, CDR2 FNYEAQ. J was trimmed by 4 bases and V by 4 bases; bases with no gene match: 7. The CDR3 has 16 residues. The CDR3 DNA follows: TGTGCCAGCAGCTCCCCGGGACTAGCGGGAACGTACGAGCAGTACTTC. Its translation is CASSSPGLAGTYEQYF.

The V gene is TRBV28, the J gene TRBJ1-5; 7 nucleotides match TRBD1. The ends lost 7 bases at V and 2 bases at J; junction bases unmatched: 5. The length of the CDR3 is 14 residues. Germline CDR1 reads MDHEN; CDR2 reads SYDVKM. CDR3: CASKTGPGNQPQHF. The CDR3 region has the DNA TGTGCCAGCAAGACAGGGCCTGGCAATCAGCCCCAGCATTTT. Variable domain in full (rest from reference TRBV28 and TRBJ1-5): DVKVTQSSRYLVKRTGEKVFLECVQDMDHENMFWYRQDPGLGLRLIYFSYDVKMKEKGDIPEGYSVSREKKERFSLILESASTNQTSMYLCASKTGPGNQPQHFGDGTRLSIL.

The CDR3 loop reads CASSITGGAGETQYF. As DNA, the CDR3 is TGTGCCAGCAGCATTACAGGGGGCGCAGGAGAGACCCAGTACTTC. The gene calls are TRBV11-3 and TRBJ2-5; TRBD1 matches at 9 bases. The CDR3 has 15 residues. V trimming: 5 bases; J trimming: 4 bases; junction bases outside the gene matches: 8. Germline V gives CDR1 SGHNT, CDR2 YENEEA.

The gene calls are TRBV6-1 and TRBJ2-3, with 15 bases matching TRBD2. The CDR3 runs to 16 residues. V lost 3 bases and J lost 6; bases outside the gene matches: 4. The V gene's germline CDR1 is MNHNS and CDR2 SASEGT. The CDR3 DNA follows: TGTGCCAGCAGTGACAGGACTAGCGGGAGGGCGGATACGCAGTATTTT. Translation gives CASSDRTSGRADTQYF.

CDR3 sequence reads: CASSQRQGDMNTEAFF. CDR3 coding DNA: TGCGCCAGCAGCCAAAGGCAGGGGGACATGAACACTGAAGCTTTCTTT. V is TRBV4-1 and J is TRBJ1-1; TRBD1 matches at 7 bases. The CDR3 contains 16 residues. J gave up 0 bases and V 2 bases, and 6 bases lay outside the gene matches. Germline lookup yields CDR1 MGHRA and CDR2 YSYEKL.

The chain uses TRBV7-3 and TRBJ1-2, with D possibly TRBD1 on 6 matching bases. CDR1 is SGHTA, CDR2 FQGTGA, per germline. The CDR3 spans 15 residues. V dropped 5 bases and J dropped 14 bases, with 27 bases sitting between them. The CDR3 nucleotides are TGTGCCAGCAGCAGCCAACCGGGAACAGGGTGGGCGGTAACCTTC. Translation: CASSSQPGTGWAVTF.

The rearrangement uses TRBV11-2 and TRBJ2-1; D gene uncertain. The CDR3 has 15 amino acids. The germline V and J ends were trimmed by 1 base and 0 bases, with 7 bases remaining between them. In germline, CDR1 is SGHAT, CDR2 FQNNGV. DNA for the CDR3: TGTGCCAGCAGCTTAGTCGTTAGCTCCTACAATGAGCAGTTCTTC. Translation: CASSLVVSSYNEQFF.